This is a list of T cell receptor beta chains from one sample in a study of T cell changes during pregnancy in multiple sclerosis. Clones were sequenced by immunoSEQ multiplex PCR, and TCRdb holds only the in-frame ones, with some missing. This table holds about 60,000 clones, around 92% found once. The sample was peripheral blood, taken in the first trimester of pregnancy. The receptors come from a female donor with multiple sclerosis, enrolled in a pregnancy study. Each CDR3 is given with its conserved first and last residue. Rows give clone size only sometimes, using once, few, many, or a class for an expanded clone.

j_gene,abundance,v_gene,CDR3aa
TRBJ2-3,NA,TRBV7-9,CASSLGAGFGTDTQYF
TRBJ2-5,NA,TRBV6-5,CASSYGTGYQETQYF
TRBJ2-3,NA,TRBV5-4,CASRGQDRAVDTQYF
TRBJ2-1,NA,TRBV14,CASSLLGGRADNEQFF
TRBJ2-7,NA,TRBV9,CASSPRDSSYEQYF
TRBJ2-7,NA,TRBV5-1,CASSLFSGDYEQYF
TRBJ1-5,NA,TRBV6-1,CASHVTAGGNQPQHF
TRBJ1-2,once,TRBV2,CASSRREPTGIVNYGYTF
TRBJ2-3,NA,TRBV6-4,CASSESGGAGTDTQYF
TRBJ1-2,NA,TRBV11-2,CASSLDFQDGYTF
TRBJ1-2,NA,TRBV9,CASSQWEGLDYGYTF
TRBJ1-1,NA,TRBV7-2,CASSLETGGYANTEAFF
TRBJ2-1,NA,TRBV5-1,CASSLGQGSWRGNEQFF
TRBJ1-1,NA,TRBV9,CASSPENRGRTEAFF
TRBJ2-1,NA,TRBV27,CASSATSGGSYNEQFF
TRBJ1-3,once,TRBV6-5,CASSYSSGNTIYF
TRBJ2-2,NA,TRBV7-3,CASSSRDRGFTGELFF
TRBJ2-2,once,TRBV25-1,CASRDQGAGLNTGELFF
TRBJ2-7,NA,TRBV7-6,CASSLTESYEQYF
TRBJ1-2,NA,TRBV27,CASRPTGGVYVGYTF
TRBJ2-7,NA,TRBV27,CASSLSGTTNHHEQYF
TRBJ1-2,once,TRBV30,CASPTAGRNGYTF
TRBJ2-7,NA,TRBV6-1,CASSETLAGGRDEQYF
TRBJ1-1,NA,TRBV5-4,CASSQPGRMGNTEAFF
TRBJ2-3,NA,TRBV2,CASTRRTSTDTQYF
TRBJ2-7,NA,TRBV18,CASSPIGLAGGGSYEQYF
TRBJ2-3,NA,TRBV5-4,CASSLTKLAGSTDTQYF
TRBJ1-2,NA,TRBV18,CASSPMTEYGYTF
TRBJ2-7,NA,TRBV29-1,CSVIDRVSYEQYF
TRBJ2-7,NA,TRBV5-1,CASSLRGGSYEQYF
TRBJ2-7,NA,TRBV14,CASSPRLSAGGGEQYF
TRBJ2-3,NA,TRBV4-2,CASSQVQGPGTDTQYF
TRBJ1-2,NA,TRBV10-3,CAILSWPGEDGYTF
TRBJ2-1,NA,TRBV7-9,CASTRAESRGYNEQFF
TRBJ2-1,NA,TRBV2,CASSVYIEQFF
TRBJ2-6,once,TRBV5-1,CASSVEQVGISGANVLTF
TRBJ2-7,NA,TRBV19,CASSTSSGRSGDEQYF
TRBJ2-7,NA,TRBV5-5,CASSLRAGTGSWEQYF
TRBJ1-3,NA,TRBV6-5,CASSYSGRGGNTIYF
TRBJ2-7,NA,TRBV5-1,CASSFTPAEEQYF
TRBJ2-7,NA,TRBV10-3,CASKWDRGLYEQYF
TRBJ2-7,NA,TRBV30,CAWTNGDRGLEQYF
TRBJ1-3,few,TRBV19,CASSLPLTGVSGNTIYF
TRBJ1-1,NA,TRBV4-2,CASSQGQGGAFF
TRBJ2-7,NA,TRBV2,CASREILGQSYEQYF
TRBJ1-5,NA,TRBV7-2,CASSLAGTGSQPQHF
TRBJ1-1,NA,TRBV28,CASSSGTGMNTEAFF
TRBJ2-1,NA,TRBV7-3,CASSLNGNRGDEQFF
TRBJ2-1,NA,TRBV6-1,CASSEGNSWDEQFF
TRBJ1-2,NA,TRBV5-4,CASSLASAEGAEGYTF
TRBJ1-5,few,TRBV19,CASNTGGYQPQHF
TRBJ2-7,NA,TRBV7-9,CASSLGPGEQYF
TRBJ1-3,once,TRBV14,CASSRQNLAGRGNTIYF
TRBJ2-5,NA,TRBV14,CASSQAQGETQYF
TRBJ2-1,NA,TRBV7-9,CASSRLFYQRGNEQFF
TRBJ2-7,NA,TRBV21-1,CASSSSGDREGLAGGPGSREQYF
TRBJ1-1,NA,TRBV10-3,CAISDVPDRVMNTEAFF
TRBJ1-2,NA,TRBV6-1,CASSVGGGYTF